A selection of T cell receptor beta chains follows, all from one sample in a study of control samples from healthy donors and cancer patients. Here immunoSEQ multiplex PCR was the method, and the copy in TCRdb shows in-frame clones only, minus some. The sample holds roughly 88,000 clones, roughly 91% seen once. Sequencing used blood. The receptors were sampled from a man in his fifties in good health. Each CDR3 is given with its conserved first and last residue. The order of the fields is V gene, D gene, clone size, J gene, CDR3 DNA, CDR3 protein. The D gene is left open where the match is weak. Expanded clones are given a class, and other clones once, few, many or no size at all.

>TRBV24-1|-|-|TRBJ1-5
TGTGCCACCAGTGATACTGATCAGCCCCAGCATTTT
CATSDTDQPQHF
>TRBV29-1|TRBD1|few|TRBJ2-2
TGCAGCGCAGGGGGTTTCACCGGGGAGCTGTTTTTT
CSAGGFTGELFF
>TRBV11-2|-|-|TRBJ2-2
TGTGCCAGCAGGCGAACAAGAACCGGGGAGCTGTTTTTT
CASRRTRTGELFF
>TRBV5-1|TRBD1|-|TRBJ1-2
TGCGCCAGCAGCTTGGTCGTAGGGACAGGCTATGGCTACACCTTC
CASSLVVGTGYGYTF
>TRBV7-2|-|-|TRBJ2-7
TGTGCCAGCAGCTTAGTCCGGGCTGGTGGGGGCTACGAGCAGTACTTC
CASSLVRAGGGYEQYF
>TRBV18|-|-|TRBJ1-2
TGTGCCAGCTCACCAGACAGGAATAACTATGGCTACACCTTC
CASSPDRNNYGYTF
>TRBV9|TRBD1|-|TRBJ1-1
TGTGCCAGCAACCACCCTAACAGGGGACACACTGAAGCTTTCTTT
CASNHPNRGHTEAFF
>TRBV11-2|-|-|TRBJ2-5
TGTGCCAGCAGCCTTGGACGGCCCCGGGAGACCCAGTACTTC
CASSLGRPRETQYF
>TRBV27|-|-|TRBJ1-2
TGTGCCACAAAAACCTCTAACTATGGCTACACCTTC
CATKTSNYGYTF
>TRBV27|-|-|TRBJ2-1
TGTGCCAGCAGTTTGAGGGGGAACTACAATGAGCAGTTCTTC
CASSLRGNYNEQFF
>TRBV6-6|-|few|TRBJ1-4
TGTGCCAGCAGTTCCGCACAGGGAGTTTTGGAAAAACTGTTTTTT
CASSSAQGVLEKLFF
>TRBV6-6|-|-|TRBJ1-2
TGTGCCAGCAGTCCCCTGGAATCCGGGAGGGGAGGCTACACCTTC
CASSPLESGRGGYTF
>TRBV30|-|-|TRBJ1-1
TGTGCCCAAACGACGGGGCCGGGAATGAACACTGAAGCTTTCTTT
CAQTTGPGMNTEAFF
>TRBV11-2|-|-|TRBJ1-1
TGTGCCAGCAGCTTAGGTACTAGTTGGGGCCCTATGAACACTGAAGCTTTCTTT
CASSLGTSWGPMNTEAFF
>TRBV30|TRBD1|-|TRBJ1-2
TGTGCCTGGAGTGGCGACAGGGGGCGATTTGGCTACACCTTC
CAWSGDRGRFGYTF
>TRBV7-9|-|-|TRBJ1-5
TGTGCCAGCAGCTTAAATGTTGGGGGCACCAATCAGCCCCAGCATTTT
CASSLNVGGTNQPQHF
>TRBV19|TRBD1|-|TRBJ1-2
TGTGCCAGTAGTACGGCAGGGGGCCAAAACTATGGCTACACCTTC
CASSTAGGQNYGYTF
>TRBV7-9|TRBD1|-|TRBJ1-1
TGTGCCAGCAGCTTTCGCAGGGACAGGGACACTGAAGCTTTCTTT
CASSFRRDRDTEAFF
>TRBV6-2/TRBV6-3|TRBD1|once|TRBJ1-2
TGTGCCAGCAGTTGGAACCGGGACAGTTATGGCTACACCTTC
CASSWNRDSYGYTF
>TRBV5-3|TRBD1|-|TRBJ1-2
TGTGCCAGAAGCCGACAGGGGGACAACGGCTACACCTTC
CARSRQGDNGYTF
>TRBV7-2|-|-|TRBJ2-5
TGTGCCAGCAGCTCTCGACCGGGAGAAGAGACCCAGTACTTC
CASSSRPGEETQYF
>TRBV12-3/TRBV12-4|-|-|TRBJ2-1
TGTGCCAGCAGTTTGCCCCACAATGAGCAGTTCTTC
CASSLPHNEQFF
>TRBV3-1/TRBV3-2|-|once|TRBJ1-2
TGTGCCAGCAGCCAAGGAACAGCTAACTATGGCTACACCTTC
CASSQGTANYGYTF
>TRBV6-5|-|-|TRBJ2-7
TGTGCCAGCAGTTCCGTCGCCTTAGGGGACCCATACGAGCAGTACTTC
CASSSVALGDPYEQYF
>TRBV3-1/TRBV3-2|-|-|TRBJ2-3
TGTGCCAGCAGGGGGACCACAGATACGCAGTATTTT
CASRGTTDTQYF
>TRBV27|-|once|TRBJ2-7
TGTGCCAGCAGTTTAAGACAGGAGAACGAGCAGTACTTC
CASSLRQENEQYF
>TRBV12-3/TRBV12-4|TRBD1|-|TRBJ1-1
TGTGCCATCAAGGGACAGGGCTGGAGTGAAGCTTTCTTT
CAIKGQGWSEAFF
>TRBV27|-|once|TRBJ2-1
TGTGCCAGCAGTTCGTACGGGGGGCAAAGCTCCTACAATGAGCAGTTCTTC
CASSSYGGQSSYNEQFF
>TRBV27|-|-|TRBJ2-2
TGTGCCAGCAGAGGATGGGTAGCAGGCGGGGAGCTGTTTTTT
CASRGWVAGGELFF
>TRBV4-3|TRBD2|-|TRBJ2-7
TGCGCCAGCAGCCAAGAGTCCAGCGGGGTCTACGAGCAGTACTTC
CASSQESSGVYEQYF
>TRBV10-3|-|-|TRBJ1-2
TGTGCCATCAACCATGGGGTCTGGGGGAACTATGGCTACACCTTC
CAINHGVWGNYGYTF
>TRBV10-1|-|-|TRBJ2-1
TGCGCCAGCAGTGACCTGGTCAATGAGCAGTTCTTC
CASSDLVNEQFF
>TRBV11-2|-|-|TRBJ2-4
TGTGCCAGCAGGAGGCCCGGGAGTCCAGTAGCCAAAAACATTCAGTACTTC
CASRRPGSPVAKNIQYF
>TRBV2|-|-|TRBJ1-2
TGTGCCAGCAGCGACCGGGATTTGGGCTATGGCTACACCTTC
CASSDRDLGYGYTF
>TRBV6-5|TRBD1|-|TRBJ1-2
TGTGCCAGCAGCGTCAGGGGGAATGGCTACACCTTC
CASSVRGNGYTF
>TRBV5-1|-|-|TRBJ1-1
TGCGCCAGCAGCACCGGGGACGGCTACACTGAAGCTTTCTTT
CASSTGDGYTEAFF
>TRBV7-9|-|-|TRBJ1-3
TGTGCCAGCAGCCCGCCCCGAAACACCATATATTTT
CASSPPRNTIYF
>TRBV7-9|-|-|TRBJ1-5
TGTGCCAGCAGCTTAGCAGGGACCCATCAGCCCCAGCATTTT
CASSLAGTHQPQHF
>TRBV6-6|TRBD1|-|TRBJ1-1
TGTGCCAGCAGTTACGGGGGACAGGGGAACACTGAAGCTTTCTTT
CASSYGGQGNTEAFF
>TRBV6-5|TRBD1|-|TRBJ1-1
TGTGCCAGCAGTTCCCGGACAGGGGGGAACACTGAAGCTTTCTTT
CASSSRTGGNTEAFF
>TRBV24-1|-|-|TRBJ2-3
TGTGCCACCAGTGCCCGCCGGGCGCAGGGCACAGATACGCAGTATTTT
CATSARRAQGTDTQYF
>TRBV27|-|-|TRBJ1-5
TGTGCCAGCAGTTTCAGGGGCAATCAGCCCCAGCATTTT
CASSFRGNQPQHF
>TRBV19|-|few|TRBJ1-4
TGTGCCAGTAAAAAAGGAGGTCCAACTAATGAAAAACTGTTTTTT
CASKKGGPTNEKLFF
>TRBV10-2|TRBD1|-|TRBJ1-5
TGCGCCAGCAGTGAGGGCAGGGGGAGTCAGCCCCAGCATTTT
CASSEGRGSQPQHF
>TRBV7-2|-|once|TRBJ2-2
TGTGCCAGCAGCTTAGAGGGGTGGGCAACCGGGGAGCTGTTTTTT
CASSLEGWATGELFF
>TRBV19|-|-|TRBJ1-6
TGTGCCAGTAGTATGGCAGGGACGATACTTAATTCACCCCTCCACTTT
CASSMAGTILNSPLHF
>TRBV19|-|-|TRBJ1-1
TGTGCCAGTAGTAGTAGGGGGAACACTGAAGCTTTCTTT
CASSSRGNTEAFF
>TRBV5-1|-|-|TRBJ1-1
TGCGCCAGCAGTCTCGGGTTATCCCAGGGGCGGACTGAAGCTTTCTTT
CASSLGLSQGRTEAFF
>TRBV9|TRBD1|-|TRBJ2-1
TGTGCCAGCAGCCCGAGGACAGGCAATGGCAATGAGCAGTTCTTC
CASSPRTGNGNEQFF
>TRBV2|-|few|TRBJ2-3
TGTGCCAGCGTCGGGCTAGCGTCAGGCCGGGGGACGCAGTATTTT
CASVGLASGRGTQYF
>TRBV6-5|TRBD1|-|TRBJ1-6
TGTGCCAGCAGAGGGACAGGGGAAAATTCACCCCTCCACTTT
CASRGTGENSPLHF
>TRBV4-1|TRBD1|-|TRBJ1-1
TGCGCCAGCAGCCCAAACAGGGGTGATGAAGCTTTCTTT
CASSPNRGDEAFF
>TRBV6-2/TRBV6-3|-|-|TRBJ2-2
TGTGCCAGCAGTGCGAGGAACACCGGGGAGCTGTTTTTT
CASSARNTGELFF
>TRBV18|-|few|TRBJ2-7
TGTGCCAGCTCACCCCGACGTAACTCCTACGAGCAGTACTTC
CASSPRRNSYEQYF
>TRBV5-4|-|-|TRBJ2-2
TGTGCCAGCAGCTTGGGGGGTGACCCAGCCGGGGAGCTGTTTTTT
CASSLGGDPAGELFF
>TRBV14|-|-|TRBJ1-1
TGTGCCAGCAGCCAAGATCTTTCCTATGGGAGGGTTAGAAGGAACACTGAAGCTTTCTTT
CASSQDLSYGRVRRNTEAFF
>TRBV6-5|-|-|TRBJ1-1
TGTGCCAGCAGTTACTCGGGGAGGTCGAACACTGAAGCTTTCTTT
CASSYSGRSNTEAFF
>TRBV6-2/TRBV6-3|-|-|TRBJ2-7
TGTGCCAGCAGTTACCTGCTCTTCTACGAGCAGTACTTC
CASSYLLFYEQYF
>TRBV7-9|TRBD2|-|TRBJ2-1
TGTGCCAGCAGCTCGAACATAGCGGGGGGGCTAAAGGAGCAGTTCTTC
CASSSNIAGGLKEQFF